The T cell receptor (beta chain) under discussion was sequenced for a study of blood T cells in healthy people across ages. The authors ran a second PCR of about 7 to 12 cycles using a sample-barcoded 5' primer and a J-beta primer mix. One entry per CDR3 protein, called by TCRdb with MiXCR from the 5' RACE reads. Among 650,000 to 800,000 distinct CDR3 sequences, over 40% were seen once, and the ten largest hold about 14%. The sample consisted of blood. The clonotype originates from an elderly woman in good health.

DNA for the CDR3: TGCAGTGGGTTGGGACAGGGGAACACAGATACGCAGTATTTT. Residues: CSGLGQGNTDTQYF. The chain recombines TRBV20-1 with TRBJ2-3; 10 bases line up with TRBD1. Per the germline V gene, CDR1 is DFQATT and CDR2 is SNEGSKA (reference sequence). The CDR3 has 14 amino acids. V trimming: 7 bases; J trimming: 2 bases; junction bases outside the gene matches: 6.